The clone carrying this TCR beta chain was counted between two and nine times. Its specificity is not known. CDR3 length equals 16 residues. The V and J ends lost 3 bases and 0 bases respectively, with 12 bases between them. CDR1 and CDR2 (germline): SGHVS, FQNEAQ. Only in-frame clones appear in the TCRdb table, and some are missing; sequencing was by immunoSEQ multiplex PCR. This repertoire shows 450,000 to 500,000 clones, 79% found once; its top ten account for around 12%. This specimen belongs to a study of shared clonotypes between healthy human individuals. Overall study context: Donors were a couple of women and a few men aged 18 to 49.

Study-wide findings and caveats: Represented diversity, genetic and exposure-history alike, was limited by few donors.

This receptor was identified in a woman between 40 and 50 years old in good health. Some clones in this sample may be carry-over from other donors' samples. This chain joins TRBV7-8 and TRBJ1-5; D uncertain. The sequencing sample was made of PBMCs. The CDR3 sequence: CASSFSTQISNQPQHF. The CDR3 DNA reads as TGTGCCAGCAGCTTTTCGACACAAATTAGCAATCAGCCCCAGCATTTT.